This T cell receptor beta chain is from a study of CD8 T cells in Susac syndrome. RNA totalling roughly 0.45 to 1 ug underwent reverse transcription with random hexamers. Amplification of TCR beta CDR3 was carried out by immunoSEQ multiplex PCR, which covered 54 Vbeta and 13 Jbeta segments. TCRdb fed the immunoSEQ multiplex PCR reads into MiXCR, producing one record per CDR3 protein. The sample lists 150,000 to 200,000 distinct CDR3 sequences, over 85% occurring once. This clonotype showed up just once. The authors sequenced TCR beta from blood CD8+ and CD4+ T cells. Healthy donors constituted the control group, matched for age and sex. TEMRA cells were FACS-enriched, unlike CD8+ and CD4+ T cells, which were negatively isolated. Trimming removed 6 bases from V and 0 bases from J, with 12 bases in between. CDR1 and CDR2 from the germline V gene are MDHEN and SYDVKM. The CDR3 consists of 14 residues.

This clonotype was sampled from a human donor in good health. The sequencing input was CD4+ T cells from PBMCs. This chain connects TRBV28 to TRBJ2-7; D gene ambiguous. DNA for the CDR3: TGTGCCAGCAGCTACTCACTGAGCTCCTACGAGCAGTACTTC. This encodes CASSYSLSSYEQYF.